These T cell receptor beta chains were read from a single sample in a study of PD-1 blockade in classical Hodgkin lymphoma. Assay: immunoSEQ multiplex PCR; the TCRdb copy retains only in-frame clones and omits some. Here the sample spans about 58,000 clones, 75% to 95% being singletons. Sample: peripheral blood mononuclear cells (PBMCs), taken before the second cycle of nivolumab. These receptors all stem from a human donor with classical Hodgkin lymphoma. CDR3s include the opening cysteine and the closing phenylalanine or tryptophan. Fields, in order: clone size, D gene, V gene, J gene, CDR3 protein, CDR3 DNA. The D gene is left open where the match is weak. Expanded clones are given a class, and other clones once, few, many or no size at all.

abundance: once; d_gene: .; v_gene: TRBV7-3; j_gene: TRBJ1-1; CDR3aa: CASSLWPTGVTEAFF; CDR3nt: TGTGCCAGCAGCTTATGGCCGACAGGAGTCACTGAAGCTTTCTTT
abundance: .; d_gene: .; v_gene: TRBV23-1; j_gene: TRBJ1-1; CDR3aa: CASSRSRAFF; CDR3nt: TGCGCCAGCAGTCGCAGTCGCGCTTTCTTT
abundance: .; d_gene: .; v_gene: TRBV28; j_gene: TRBJ1-2; CDR3aa: CASKDANYGYTF; CDR3nt: TGTGCCAGCAAGGACGCAAACTATGGCTACACCTTC
abundance: .; d_gene: .; v_gene: TRBV25-1; j_gene: TRBJ2-2; CDR3aa: CASSGREAGELFF; CDR3nt: TGTGCCAGCAGTGGCAGGGAAGCCGGGGAGCTGTTTTTT
abundance: .; d_gene: .; v_gene: TRBV2; j_gene: TRBJ2-2; CDR3aa: CASSDGRRKDTGELFF; CDR3nt: TGTGCCAGCAGTGATGGTAGGCGGAAGGACACCGGGGAGCTGTTTTTT
abundance: once; d_gene: TRBD2; v_gene: TRBV18; j_gene: TRBJ2-2; CDR3aa: CASSPGLAGELFF; CDR3nt: TGTGCCAGCTCACCGGGACTAGCCGGGGAGCTGTTTTTT
abundance: .; d_gene: .; v_gene: TRBV12-2; j_gene: TRBJ1-1; CDR3aa: CASRLTPQLSEAFF; CDR3nt: TGTGCAAGTCGCTTGACTCCCCAACTCTCTGAAGCTTTCTTT
abundance: .; d_gene: .; v_gene: TRBV4-2; j_gene: TRBJ2-2; CDR3aa: CASSQDADGELFF; CDR3nt: TGTGCCAGCAGCCAAGATGCAGACGGGGAGCTGTTTTTT
abundance: .; d_gene: .; v_gene: TRBV7-9; j_gene: TRBJ2-2; CDR3aa: CASSLGDGWEPPNTGELFF; CDR3nt: TGTGCCAGCAGCTTAGGAGACGGTTGGGAACCCCCGAACACCGGGGAGCTGTTTTTT
abundance: once; d_gene: .; v_gene: TRBV27; j_gene: TRBJ1-5; CDR3aa: CASRIGSSNQPQHF; CDR3nt: TGTGCCAGCAGGATTGGGAGTAGCAATCAGCCCCAGCATTTT
abundance: .; d_gene: .; v_gene: TRBV4-2; j_gene: TRBJ1-6; CDR3aa: CASSQGGARRGYNSPLHF; CDR3nt: TGTGCCAGCAGCCAAGGGGGCGCACGCCGCGGGTATAATTCACCCCTCCACTTT
abundance: once; d_gene: .; v_gene: TRBV30; j_gene: TRBJ2-1; CDR3aa: CAWSVESGPYNEQFF; CDR3nt: TGTGCCTGGAGTGTGGAAAGCGGCCCCTACAATGAGCAGTTCTTC
abundance: .; d_gene: TRBD1; v_gene: TRBV6-1; j_gene: TRBJ1-3; CDR3aa: CASTGGFGNTIYF; CDR3nt: TGTGCCAGCACAGGGGGCTTTGGAAACACCATATATTTT
abundance: .; d_gene: TRBD2; v_gene: TRBV5-1; j_gene: TRBJ2-7; CDR3aa: CASSLVLAGEQYF; CDR3nt: TGCGCCAGCAGCTTGGTTCTAGCGGGGGAGCAGTACTTC
abundance: .; d_gene: .; v_gene: TRBV1; j_gene: TRBJ1-3; CDR3aa: CTSSQASYSGNTIYF; CDR3nt: TGCACCAGCAGCCAGGCCTCGTACTCTGGAAACACCATATATTTT
abundance: .; d_gene: .; v_gene: TRBV14; j_gene: TRBJ2-2; CDR3aa: CASSQGQFTGELFF; CDR3nt: TGTGCCAGCAGCCAAGGACAGTTCACCGGGGAGCTGTTTTTT
abundance: .; d_gene: TRBD2; v_gene: TRBV13; j_gene: TRBJ2-3; CDR3aa: CASSSEATSGGALRTDTQYF; CDR3nt: TGTGCCAGCAGCTCCGAGGCGACTAGCGGGGGGGCCTTAAGAACAGATACGCAGTATTTT
abundance: .; d_gene: .; v_gene: TRBV5-1; j_gene: TRBJ1-1; CDR3aa: CASSLSMNTEAFF; CDR3nt: TGCGCCAGCAGCTTGTCGATGAACACTGAAGCTTTCTTT
abundance: few; d_gene: TRBD1; v_gene: TRBV27; j_gene: TRBJ1-2; CDR3aa: CASSLEGARNYGYTF; CDR3nt: TGTGCCAGCAGTTTAGAGGGGGCCCGGAACTATGGCTACACCTTC
abundance: .; d_gene: TRBD1; v_gene: TRBV19; j_gene: TRBJ2-1; CDR3aa: CASSFGTGGASYNEQFF; CDR3nt: TGTGCCAGTAGTTTCGGGACAGGGGGCGCATCCTACAATGAGCAGTTCTTC
abundance: .; d_gene: TRBD2; v_gene: TRBV29-1; j_gene: TRBJ2-3; CDR3aa: CSVSLLKRGGTDTQYF; CDR3nt: TGCAGCGTTTCCCTTCTGAAGCGGGGAGGCACAGATACGCAGTATTTT
abundance: .; d_gene: .; v_gene: TRBV27; j_gene: TRBJ2-7; CDR3aa: CASSLGEQYF; CDR3nt: TGTGCCAGCAGTTTGGGCGAGCAGTACTTC
abundance: .; d_gene: TRBD1; v_gene: TRBV9; j_gene: TRBJ1-3; CDR3aa: CASSQGAGVEGNTIYF; CDR3nt: TGTGCCAGCAGCCAGGGGGCAGGGGTGGAAGGAAACACCATATATTTT
abundance: .; d_gene: .; v_gene: TRBV18; j_gene: TRBJ2-7; CDR3aa: CASSPSSPHEQYF; CDR3nt: TGTGCCAGCTCACCCTCATCCCCCCACGAGCAGTACTTC
abundance: .; d_gene: .; v_gene: TRBV2; j_gene: TRBJ1-1; CDR3aa: CAISVRYLGGVPEAFF; CDR3nt: TGTGCCATCTCAGTGAGATACTTGGGGGGGGTCCCTGAAGCTTTCTTT
abundance: .; d_gene: .; v_gene: TRBV4-1; j_gene: TRBJ2-5; CDR3aa: CASSQGVRIYQETQYF; CDR3nt: TGCGCCAGCAGCCAAGGCGTCCGAATATACCAAGAGACCCAGTACTTC
abundance: once; d_gene: TRBD1; v_gene: TRBV7-8; j_gene: TRBJ2-4; CDR3aa: CASTQTGQGAGNIQYF; CDR3nt: TGTGCCAGCACCCAGACCGGACAGGGCGCGGGAAACATTCAGTACTTC
abundance: .; d_gene: .; v_gene: TRBV4-2; j_gene: TRBJ2-7; CDR3aa: CASSLRDKDSYEQYF; CDR3nt: TGTGCCAGCAGCCTCCGGGACAAAGACTCCTACGAGCAGTACTTC
abundance: .; d_gene: .; v_gene: TRBV11-2; j_gene: TRBJ2-1; CDR3aa: CASSLEGTFYNEQFF; CDR3nt: TGTGCCAGCAGCTTAGAAGGGACTTTCTACAATGAGCAGTTCTTC
abundance: .; d_gene: .; v_gene: TRBV7-8; j_gene: TRBJ1-5; CDR3aa: CASSLGGVLKGFSNQPQHF; CDR3nt: TGTGCCAGCAGCTTAGGGGGCGTACTAAAGGGCTTTAGCAATCAGCCCCAGCATTTT
abundance: .; d_gene: .; v_gene: TRBV25-1; j_gene: TRBJ2-2; CDR3aa: CASSPHNRVPGELFF; CDR3nt: TGTGCCAGCAGTCCACACAACAGGGTCCCCGGGGAGCTGTTTTTT
abundance: .; d_gene: .; v_gene: TRBV6-4; j_gene: TRBJ2-1; CDR3aa: CASSDTGTEQFF; CDR3nt: TGTGCCAGCAGTGACACCGGGACAGAGCAGTTCTTC
abundance: .; d_gene: TRBD1; v_gene: TRBV29-1; j_gene: TRBJ1-2; CDR3aa: CSVEDRGDYGYTF; CDR3nt: TGCAGCGTTGAGGACAGGGGGGACTATGGCTACACCTTC
abundance: once; d_gene: TRBD1; v_gene: TRBV19; j_gene: TRBJ2-7; CDR3aa: CASSILRTGITISEQYF; CDR3nt: TGTGCCAGTAGTATCCTCCGGACAGGGATTACGATTTCCGAGCAGTACTTC
abundance: .; d_gene: TRBD2; v_gene: TRBV11-1; j_gene: TRBJ2-1; CDR3aa: CASSLNWGLADYNEQFF; CDR3nt: TGTGCCAGCAGCTTAAACTGGGGACTAGCGGACTACAATGAGCAGTTCTTC
abundance: .; d_gene: .; v_gene: TRBV4-1; j_gene: TRBJ2-1; CDR3aa: CASSQDEGVFYNEQFF; CDR3nt: TGCGCCAGCAGCCAAGATGAGGGAGTCTTCTACAATGAGCAGTTCTTC
abundance: few; d_gene: .; v_gene: TRBV20-1; j_gene: TRBJ1-2; CDR3aa: CSATLGFGYTF; CDR3nt: TGCAGTGCTACCCTGGGGTTTGGCTACACCTTC
abundance: .; d_gene: TRBD1; v_gene: TRBV27; j_gene: TRBJ1-6; CDR3aa: CATKPEGADSPLHF; CDR3nt: TGTGCCACCAAGCCCGAGGGGGCGGACTCACCCCTCCACTTT
abundance: .; d_gene: .; v_gene: TRBV21-1; j_gene: TRBJ2-1; CDR3aa: CASSKWLAAVIGEQFF; CDR3nt: TGTGCCAGCAGCAAGTGGTTGGCGGCCGTTATAGGGGAGCAGTTCTTC
abundance: .; d_gene: .; v_gene: TRBV27; j_gene: TRBJ1-1; CDR3aa: CASSLLQGMNTEAFF; CDR3nt: TGTGCCAGCAGTTTATTACAGGGAATGAACACTGAAGCTTTCTTT
abundance: .; d_gene: .; v_gene: TRBV7-6; j_gene: TRBJ2-1; CDR3aa: CASSIRGTTYNEQFF; CDR3nt: TGTGCCAGCAGCATAAGAGGGACCACTTACAATGAGCAGTTCTTC